The 7 T cell receptor beta chains below all came from one sample that was sequenced in a study of blood T cell repertoires in COVID-19. Profiled with immunoSEQ multiplex PCR; TCRdb holds only in-frame clones, not every one. The repertoire holds roughly 130,000 clones, with roughly 80% as singletons. The sample was peripheral blood. Receptor source: a woman between 45 and 60 years old with acute or convalescent COVID-19.

The chain combines TRBV9 with TRBJ2-7, with TRBD1 matching 7 bases. J was trimmed by 3 bases and V by 4 bases; bases with no gene match: 4. This CDR3 is 13 amino acids long. Germline CDR1 and CDR2: SGDLS and YYNGEE. CDR3 in DNA: TGTGCCAGCAGCAGGGGGCCCATCTACGAGCAGTACTTC. Its translation: CASSRGPIYEQYF.

The chain joins TRBV13 to TRBJ1-5; D remains unclear. This CDR3 is built from 14 residues. The germline CDR1 and CDR2 sequences are PRHDT and FYEKMQ (reference sequence). V lost 2 bases to trimming and J lost 2 bases, with 7 bases between them. The CDR3 spells CASSLMGGNQPQHF. The DNA for the CDR3 is TGTGCCAGCAGCTTAATGGGAGGCAATCAGCCCCAGCATTTT.

This clone was observed a handful of times. This sequence joins TRBV4-1 and TRBJ2-5, with 9 bases fitting TRBD2. CDR3 length: 17 residues. Germline V gene sequence: CDR1 MGHRA, CDR2 YSYEKL. V was pared by 4 bases and J by 1 base, with 10 bases of the junction left unmatched. The CDR3 region has the DNA TGCGCCAGCAGCCTAGGCAGGCCTAGCGGGATCCAAGAGACCCAGTACTTC. This encodes CASSLGRPSGIQETQYF.

This clone was recorded once. This sequence joins TRBV6-5 and TRBJ2-1, with 8 bases matching TRBD2. The CDR3 runs to 12 residues. The germline V gene encodes CDR1 MNHEY and CDR2 SVGAGI. J gave up 6 bases and V 11 bases, and 6 bases lay outside the gene matches. The CDR3 spells CAGEGLGNEQFF. The DNA for the CDR3 is TGTGCCGGGGAGGGACTAGGCAATGAGCAGTTCTTC.

The gene calls are TRBV5-1 and TRBJ2-3; 13 nucleotides match TRBD2. Per germline, CDR1 SGHRS and CDR2 YFSETQ. Trimming at V came to 4 bases and at J to 3 bases, leaving 5 bases not matched to a gene. This CDR3 region has 16 residues. The CDR3: CASSQGLAGKTDTQYF. The CDR3 bases are TGCGCCAGCAGCCAGGGACTAGCGGGGAAAACAGATACGCAGTATTTT.

This clone appeared a single time. The chain uses TRBV7-9 and TRBJ1-5, with D possibly matching TRBD1 (6 bases). The CDR3 is 14 amino acids. The germline V gene has CDR1 SEHNR and CDR2 FQNEAQ (reference sequence). Trimming removed 0 bases at V and 7 bases at J, with 10 bases between. Written as DNA, the CDR3 is TGTGCCAGCAGCTTAGCAGGGGGTGAACAGCCCCAGCATTTT. Amino acids: CASSLAGGEQPQHF.

The chain joins TRBV10-1 to TRBJ1-1; unclear D gene. Looked up from germline, CDR1 is WNHNN and CDR2 is SYGVQD (reference sequence). The V and J ends lost 3 bases and 5 bases respectively, with 7 bases between them. The CDR3 runs 12 residues. CDR3 DNA sequence: TGCGCCAGCAGTGATGGAGAAACTGAAGCTTTCTTT. It translates to CASSDGETEAFF.